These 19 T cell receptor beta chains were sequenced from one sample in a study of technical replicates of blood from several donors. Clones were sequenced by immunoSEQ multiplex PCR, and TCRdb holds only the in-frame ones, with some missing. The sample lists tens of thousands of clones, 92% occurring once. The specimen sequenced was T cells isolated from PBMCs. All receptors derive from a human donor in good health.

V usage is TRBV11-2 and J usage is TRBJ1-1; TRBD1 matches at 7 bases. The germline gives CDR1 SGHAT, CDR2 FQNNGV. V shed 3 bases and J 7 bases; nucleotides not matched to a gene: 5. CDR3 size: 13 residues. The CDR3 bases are TGTGCCAGCAGCTTCACAGGGGACAATGAAGCTTTCTTT. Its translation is CASSFTGDNEAFF.

The CDR3 protein is CASSVGQGTYEQYF. The CDR3 region has the DNA TGTGCCAGCAGCGTGGGACAGGGGACCTACGAGCAGTACTTC. The V gene is TRBV9, the J gene TRBJ2-7; 10 nucleotides agree with TRBD1. Germline CDR1 SGDLS, CDR2 YYNGEE. The CDR3 contains 14 residues. V lost 2 bases, J lost 2 bases, and 1 base stayed unmatched.

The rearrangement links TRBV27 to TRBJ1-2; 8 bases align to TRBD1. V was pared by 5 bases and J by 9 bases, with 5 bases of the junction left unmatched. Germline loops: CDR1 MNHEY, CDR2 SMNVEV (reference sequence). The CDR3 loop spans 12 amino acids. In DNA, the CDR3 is TGTGCCAGCAGTCGGGACAGGTTACGCTACACCTTC. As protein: CASSRDRLRYTF.

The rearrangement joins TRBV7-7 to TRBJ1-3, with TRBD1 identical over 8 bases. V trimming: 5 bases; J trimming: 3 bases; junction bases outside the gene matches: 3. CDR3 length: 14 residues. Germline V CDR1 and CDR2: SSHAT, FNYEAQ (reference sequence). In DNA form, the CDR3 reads TGTGCCAGCAGCCAAGACAGGGGTGGAAACACCATATATTTT. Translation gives CASSQDRGGNTIYF. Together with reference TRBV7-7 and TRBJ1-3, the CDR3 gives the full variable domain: GAGVSQSPRYKVTKRGQDVTLRCDPISSHATLYWYQQALGQGPEFLTYFNYEAQPDKSGLPSDRFSAERPEGSISTLTIQRTEQRDSAMYRCASSQDRGGNTIYFGEGSWLTVV.

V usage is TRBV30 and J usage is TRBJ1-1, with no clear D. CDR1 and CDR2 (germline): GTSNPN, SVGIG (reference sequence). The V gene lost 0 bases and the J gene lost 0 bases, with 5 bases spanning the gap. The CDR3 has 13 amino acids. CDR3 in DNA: TGTGCCTGGAGTGTGTATCTGAACACTGAAGCTTTCTTT. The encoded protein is CAWSVYLNTEAFF.

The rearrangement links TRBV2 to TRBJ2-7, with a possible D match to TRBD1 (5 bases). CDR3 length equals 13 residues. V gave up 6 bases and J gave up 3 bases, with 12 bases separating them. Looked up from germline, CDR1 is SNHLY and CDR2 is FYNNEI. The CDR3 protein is CASRGDSFYEQYF. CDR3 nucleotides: TGTGCCAGCAGAGGAGACAGCTTCTACGAGCAGTACTTC.

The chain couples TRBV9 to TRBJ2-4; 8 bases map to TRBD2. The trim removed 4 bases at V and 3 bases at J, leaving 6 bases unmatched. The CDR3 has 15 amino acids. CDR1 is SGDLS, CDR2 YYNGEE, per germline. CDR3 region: CASSLREGVKNIQYF. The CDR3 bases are TGTGCCAGCAGCTTACGGGAGGGTGTCAAAAACATTCAGTACTTC.

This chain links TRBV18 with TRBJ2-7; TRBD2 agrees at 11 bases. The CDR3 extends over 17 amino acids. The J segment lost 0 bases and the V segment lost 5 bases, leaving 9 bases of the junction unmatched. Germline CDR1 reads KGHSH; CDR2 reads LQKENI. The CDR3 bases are TGTGCCAGCTCATCCGGACTAGCGGGCTTGAGCTCCTACGAGCAGTACTTC. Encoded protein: CASSSGLAGLSSYEQYF.

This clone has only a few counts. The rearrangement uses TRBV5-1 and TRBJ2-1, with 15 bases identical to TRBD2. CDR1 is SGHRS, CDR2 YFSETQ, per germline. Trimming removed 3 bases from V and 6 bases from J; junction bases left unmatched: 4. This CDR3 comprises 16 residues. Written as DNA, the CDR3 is TGCGCCAGCAGCTGGACTAGCGGGAGGGCAACCAATGAGCAGTTCTTC. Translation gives CASSWTSGRATNEQFF. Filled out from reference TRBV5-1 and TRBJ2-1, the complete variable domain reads KAGVTQTPRYLIKTRGQQVTLSCSPISGHRSVSWYQQTPGQGLQFLFEYFSETQRNKGNFPGRFSGRQFSNSRSEMNVSTLELGDSALYLCASSWTSGRATNEQFFGPGTRLTVL.

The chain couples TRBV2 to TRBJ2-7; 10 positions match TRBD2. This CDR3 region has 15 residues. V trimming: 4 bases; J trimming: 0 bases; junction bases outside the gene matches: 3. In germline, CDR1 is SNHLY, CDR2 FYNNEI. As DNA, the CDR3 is TGTGCCAGCAGTGGGGCTAGCGGGGGCTCCTACGAGCAGTACTTC. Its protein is CASSGASGGSYEQYF.

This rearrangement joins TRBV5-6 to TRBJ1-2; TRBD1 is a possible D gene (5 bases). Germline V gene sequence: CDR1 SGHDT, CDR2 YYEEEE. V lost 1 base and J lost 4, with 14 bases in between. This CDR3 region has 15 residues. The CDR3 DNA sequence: TGTGCCAGCAGCTTGCCCGGGGGTGAAGCCTATGGCTACACCTTC. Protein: CASSLPGGEAYGYTF.

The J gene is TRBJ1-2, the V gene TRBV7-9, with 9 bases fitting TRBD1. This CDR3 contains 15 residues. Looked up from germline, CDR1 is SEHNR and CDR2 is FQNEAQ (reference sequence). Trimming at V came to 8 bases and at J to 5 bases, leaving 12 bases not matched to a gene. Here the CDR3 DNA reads TGTGCCAGCGAACCAACAACAGGGGGCCGGTATGGCTACACCTTC. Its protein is CASEPTTGGRYGYTF.

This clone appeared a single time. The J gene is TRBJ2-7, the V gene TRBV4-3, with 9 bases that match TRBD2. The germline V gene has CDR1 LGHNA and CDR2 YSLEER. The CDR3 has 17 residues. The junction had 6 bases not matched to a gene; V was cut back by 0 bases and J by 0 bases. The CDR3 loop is CASSQEWLAGYSYEQYF. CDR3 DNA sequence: TGCGCCAGCAGCCAAGAGTGGCTAGCGGGATACTCCTACGAGCAGTACTTC.

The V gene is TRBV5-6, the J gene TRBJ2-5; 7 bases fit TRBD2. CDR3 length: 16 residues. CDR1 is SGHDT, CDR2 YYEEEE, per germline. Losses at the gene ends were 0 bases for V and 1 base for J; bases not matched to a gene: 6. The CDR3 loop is CASSLAGTTFQETQYF. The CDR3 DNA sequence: TGTGCCAGCAGCTTGGCAGGGACTACCTTCCAAGAGACCCAGTACTTC.

The CDR3 nucleotides are TGTGCCAGCTCTCGGACTAGCGGCATTGATACGCAGTATTTT. It encodes CASSRTSGIDTQYF. The chain has TRBV6-6 and TRBJ2-3, with 10 bases that match TRBD2. V lost 8 bases and J lost 6; bases outside the gene matches: 8. This CDR3 has 14 residues. The germline gives CDR1 MNHNY, CDR2 SVGAGI (reference sequence).

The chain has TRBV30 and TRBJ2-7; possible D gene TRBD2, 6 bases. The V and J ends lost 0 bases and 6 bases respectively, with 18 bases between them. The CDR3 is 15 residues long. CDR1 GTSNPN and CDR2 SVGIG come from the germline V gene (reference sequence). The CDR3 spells CAWSVTRGLYVEQYF. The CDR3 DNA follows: TGTGCCTGGAGTGTAACCCGGGGGTTGTACGTCGAGCAGTACTTC.

CDR3 amino acids: CAWSPMSETQYF. The CDR3 region has the DNA TGTGCCTGGAGTCCTATGAGCGAGACCCAGTACTTC. This chain uses TRBV30 with TRBJ2-5; D remains ambiguous. The V gene lost 2 bases and the J gene lost 5 bases, with 9 bases spanning the gap. The CDR3 spans 12 residues. The germline CDR1 and CDR2 sequences are GTSNPN and SVGIG (reference sequence).

The CDR3 sequence is CASSFDGQDTEAFF. CDR3 coding DNA: TGCGCCAGCAGCTTTGACGGACAGGACACTGAAGCTTTCTTT. This chain uses TRBV5-1 with TRBJ1-1; TRBD1 matches 7 bases. The germline CDR1 and CDR2 sequences are SGHRS and YFSETQ. This CDR3 comprises 14 residues. The trim removed 2 bases at V and 3 bases at J, leaving 4 bases unmatched.

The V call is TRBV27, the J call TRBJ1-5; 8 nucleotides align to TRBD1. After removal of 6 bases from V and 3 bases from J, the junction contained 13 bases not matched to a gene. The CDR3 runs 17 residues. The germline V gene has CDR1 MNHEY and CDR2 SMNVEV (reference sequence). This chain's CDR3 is CASSLTGAFYINQPQHF. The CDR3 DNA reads TGTGCCAGCAGCCTGACAGGGGCCTTTTATATCAATCAGCCCCAGCATTTT.